A selection of T cell receptor beta chains follows, all from one sample in a study of T cell changes during pregnancy in multiple sclerosis. Here immunoSEQ multiplex PCR was the method, and the copy in TCRdb shows in-frame clones only, minus some. Among 30,000 to 45,000 clones listed, 92% were seen once. The sample consisted of CD8+ T cells from peripheral blood mononuclear cells, taken before pregnancy. These TCRs come from a female donor with multiple sclerosis, enrolled in a pregnancy study. CDR3s include the opening cysteine and the closing phenylalanine or tryptophan. A D gene is named only where the DNA matches it firmly. Rows may omit the clone size; those that give it use once, few, many or a size class.

clone_size: .
v_call: TRBV7-8
j_call: TRBJ1-4
d_call: TRBD1
cdr3_nt: TGTGCCAGCAGCGAGCGGACAGGGGGGGCTAATGAAAAACTGTTTTTT
cdr3_aa: CASSERTGGANEKLFF

clone_size: once
v_call: TRBV19
j_call: TRBJ2-3
d_call: TRBD1
cdr3_nt: TGTGCCAGTAGTATTCTTCCAGGACAGGGGGCCCACACAGATACGCAGTATTTT
cdr3_aa: CASSILPGQGAHTDTQYF

clone_size: once
v_call: TRBV6-1
j_call: TRBJ2-1
d_call: .
cdr3_nt: TGTGCCAGCAGTGAATATACAGGGCTGGCTGAGCAGTTCTTC
cdr3_aa: CASSEYTGLAEQFF

clone_size: .
v_call: TRBV7-8
j_call: TRBJ2-3
d_call: TRBD1
cdr3_nt: TGTGCCAGCAGCCTTTGGACAGGTTGGGGAGATACGCAGTATTTT
cdr3_aa: CASSLWTGWGDTQYF

clone_size: .
v_call: TRBV6-6
j_call: TRBJ2-5
d_call: .
cdr3_nt: TGTGCCAGCAGTTCCGGGATACTCCAAGAGACTCAGTACTTC
cdr3_aa: CASSSGILQETQYF

clone_size: .
v_call: TRBV27
j_call: TRBJ2-1
d_call: TRBD2
cdr3_nt: TGTGCCAGCAGTTTAGTAGGCGGGGGAGCGTACAATGAGCAGTTCTTC
cdr3_aa: CASSLVGGGAYNEQFF

clone_size: few
v_call: TRBV7-9
j_call: TRBJ1-1
d_call: TRBD1
cdr3_nt: TGTGCCAGCAGCTCCGCGGGACAGGGACCGAACACTGAAGCTTTCTTT
cdr3_aa: CASSSAGQGPNTEAFF

clone_size: .
v_call: TRBV4-2
j_call: TRBJ2-5
d_call: .
cdr3_nt: TGTGCCAGCAGCCTAAAGATAGGCGGCCCAGCAGTCCAAGAGACCCAGTACTTC
cdr3_aa: CASSLKIGGPAVQETQYF

clone_size: .
v_call: TRBV27
j_call: TRBJ1-5
d_call: .
cdr3_nt: TGTGCCAGCAGTTTGAGCCGAGGGAGCAATCAGCCCCAGCATTTT
cdr3_aa: CASSLSRGSNQPQHF

clone_size: .
v_call: TRBV5-1
j_call: TRBJ1-1
d_call: TRBD1
cdr3_nt: TGCGCCAGCAGGGCCGGGACAGGGGGCTTCACTGAAGCTTTCTTT
cdr3_aa: CASRAGTGGFTEAFF

clone_size: .
v_call: TRBV9
j_call: TRBJ2-2
d_call: .
cdr3_nt: TGTGCCAGCAGCTTCGGGACGAACACCGGGGAGCTGTTTTTT
cdr3_aa: CASSFGTNTGELFF

clone_size: .
v_call: TRBV30
j_call: TRBJ2-7
d_call: .
cdr3_nt: TGTGCCTGGAGTTTGAGGGCGCGTTCCTACGAGCAGTACTTC
cdr3_aa: CAWSLRARSYEQYF

clone_size: .
v_call: TRBV7-9
j_call: TRBJ2-7
d_call: .
cdr3_nt: TGTGCCAGCAGCTTATTTAGCGGTCCCTCCTACGAGCAGTACTTC
cdr3_aa: CASSLFSGPSYEQYF

clone_size: .
v_call: TRBV7-8
j_call: TRBJ1-1
d_call: .
cdr3_nt: TGTGCCAGCAGCTTAATGGGAGGAGGCACTGAAGCTTTCTTT
cdr3_aa: CASSLMGGGTEAFF

clone_size: .
v_call: TRBV27
j_call: TRBJ2-7
d_call: .
cdr3_nt: TGTGCCACCATGTGGTTGGGGGCGGAGAACGAGCAGTACTTC
cdr3_aa: CATMWLGAENEQYF

clone_size: .
v_call: TRBV9
j_call: TRBJ1-3
d_call: .
cdr3_nt: TGTGCCAGCAGCCTCGGAGGGGGGGGGAACACCATATATTTT
cdr3_aa: CASSLGGGGNTIYF